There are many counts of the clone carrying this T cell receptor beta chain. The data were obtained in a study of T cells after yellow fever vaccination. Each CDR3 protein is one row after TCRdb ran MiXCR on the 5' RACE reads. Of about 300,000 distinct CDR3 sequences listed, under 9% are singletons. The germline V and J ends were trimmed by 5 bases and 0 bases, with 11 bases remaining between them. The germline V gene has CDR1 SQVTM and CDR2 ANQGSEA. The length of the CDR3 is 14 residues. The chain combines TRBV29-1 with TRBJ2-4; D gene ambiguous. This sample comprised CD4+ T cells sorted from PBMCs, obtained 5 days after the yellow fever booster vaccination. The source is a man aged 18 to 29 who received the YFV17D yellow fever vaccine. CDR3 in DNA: TGCAGCGTTTCCTCCAGACTAGCCAAAAACATTCAGTACTTC. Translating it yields CSVSSRLAKNIQYF.